A selection of T cell receptor beta chains follows, all from one sample in a study of blood T cell repertoires in COVID-19. Profiling relied on immunoSEQ multiplex PCR, and the TCRdb table lists in-frame clones only, not all of them. Of over 100,000 clones in the sample, over 80% were seen once. Sequenced input: peripheral blood. Source of these receptors: a woman between 65 and 79 years old with acute or convalescent COVID-19. Each CDR3 is given with its conserved first and last residue. Each record gives: D gene, J gene, clone size, V gene, CDR3 protein, CDR3 DNA. The D gene is left open where the match is weak. Clone sizes are given selectively: once, few, many, or a class where the clone is expanded.

. | TRBJ1-2 | . | TRBV4-1 | CASSQEAGASFYGYTF | TGCGCCAGCAGCCAAGAGGCGGGGGCGTCCTTCTATGGCTACACCTTC
. | TRBJ1-3 | . | TRBV7-2 | CASSLGILAGNTIYF | TGTGCCAGCAGCTTAGGCATTCTAGCTGGAAACACCATATATTTT
TRBD2 | TRBJ2-5 | . | TRBV3-1/TRBV3-2 | CASSQERGRAQYF | TGTGCCAGCAGCCAGGAGCGGGGTAGGGCCCAGTACTTC
TRBD1 | TRBJ1-2 | . | TRBV4-2 | CASSVPGQGDYGYTF | TGTGCCAGCAGCGTTCCGGGACAGGGAGACTATGGCTACACCTTC
TRBD1 | TRBJ2-3 | . | TRBV2 | CASRSDRGATDTQYF | TGTGCCAGCAGATCGGACAGGGGAGCCACAGATACGCAGTATTTT
. | TRBJ1-4 | . | TRBV5-1 | CASTPGGADFNEKLFF | TGCGCCAGCACCCCTGGGGGGGCGGACTTTAATGAAAAACTGTTTTTT
. | TRBJ2-1 | . | TRBV28 | CASSISGLLNEQFF | TGTGCCAGCAGTATCTCGGGACTCCTCAATGAGCAGTTCTTC
TRBD1 | TRBJ2-6 | . | TRBV5-1 | CASSPGTGGSGANVLTF | TGCGCCAGCAGCCCCGGGACAGGGGGCTCTGGGGCCAACGTCCTGACTTTC
. | TRBJ1-1 | . | TRBV5-1 | CASSTGILSEAFF | TGCGCCAGCAGCACCGGGATCTTATCTGAAGCTTTCTTT
TRBD2 | TRBJ2-7 | . | TRBV7-6 | CASSKTSGGPTYEQYF | TGTGCCAGCAGCAAGACTAGCGGGGGGCCAACCTACGAGCAGTACTTC
. | TRBJ1-4 | . | TRBV4-1 | CASSQDLWGGNEKLFF | TGCGCCAGCAGCCAAGATCTCTGGGGAGGTAATGAAAAACTGTTTTTT
. | TRBJ2-7 | . | TRBV9 | CASSVGGNGEYEQYF | TGTGCCAGCAGCGTCGGGGGTAACGGGGAGTACGAGCAGTACTTC
TRBD1 | TRBJ2-7 | . | TRBV5-1 | CASSFQGAVEQYF | TGCGCCAGCAGTTTCCAGGGGGCGGTGGAGCAGTACTTC
. | TRBJ1-1 | . | TRBV30 | CAWSVKGAYTEAFF | TGTGCCTGGAGTGTAAAAGGAGCGTACACTGAAGCTTTCTTT
TRBD1 | TRBJ2-1 | . | TRBV14 | CASSLFTRQGSDEQFF | TGTGCCAGCAGCCTCTTTACTCGACAGGGTTCGGATGAGCAGTTCTTC
. | TRBJ1-1 | . | TRBV19 | CASSMGGVLNTEAFF | TGTGCCAGTAGTATGGGGGGGGTCTTGAACACTGAAGCTTTCTTT
TRBD1 | TRBJ1-4 | once | TRBV15 | CATSRGTTGVNEKLFF | TGTGCCACCAGCAGAGGGACGACAGGGGTAAATGAAAAACTGTTTTTT
TRBD2 | TRBJ2-5 | . | TRBV5-8 | CASSLAVSGVRETQYF | TGTGCCAGCAGCTTGGCGGTTAGCGGGGTGAGAGAGACCCAGTACTTC
TRBD1 | TRBJ1-2 | . | TRBV7-2 | CASSYAGGAGNGYTF | TGTGCCAGCAGCTATGCAGGGGGCGCCGGTAATGGCTACACCTTC
. | TRBJ2-7 | few | TRBV6-4 | CASSGALHEQYF | TGTGCCAGCAGTGGCGCGCTACACGAGCAGTACTTC
. | TRBJ2-5 | . | TRBV9 | CASSVGAGLWAETQYF | TGTGCCAGCAGCGTAGGGGCCGGACTGTGGGCAGAGACCCAGTACTTC
TRBD1 | TRBJ2-7 | . | TRBV27 | CASSSPTGANHEQYF | TGTGCCAGCAGTTCTCCGACAGGGGCAAACCACGAGCAGTACTTC
. | TRBJ2-4 | . | TRBV7-9 | CASSLGVVREAKNIQYF | TGTGCCAGCAGCTTAGGGGTAGTCAGGGAAGCCAAAAACATTCAGTACTTC
TRBD1 | TRBJ1-1 | . | TRBV27 | CASSPQSGTGFEAFF | TGTGCCAGCAGTCCCCAGTCCGGGACAGGGTTTGAAGCTTTCTTT
. | TRBJ1-5 | . | TRBV6-6 | CASSYPGGGQPQHF | TGTGCCAGCAGTTACCCCGGAGGAGGTCAGCCCCAGCATTTT
TRBD2 | TRBJ2-5 | . | TRBV3-1/TRBV3-2 | CASSQSGGSGLAGAETQYF | TGTGCCAGCAGCCAATCGGGCGGGTCGGGACTAGCGGGAGCGGAGACCCAGTACTTC
. | TRBJ1-5 | . | TRBV7-4 | CASSLALRGTNSNQPQHF | TGTGCCAGCAGCTTAGCGCTAAGAGGCACCAATAGCAATCAGCCCCAGCATTTT
TRBD1 | TRBJ2-7 | . | TRBV3-1/TRBV3-2 | CASSPGTGGGYEQYF | TGTGCCAGCAGCCCAGGGACAGGGGGCGGGTACGAGCAGTACTTC
. | TRBJ1-6 | . | TRBV19 | CASSERQGYSPLHF | TGTGCCAGTAGTGAGCGTCAGGGGTATTCACCCCTCCACTTT
TRBD2 | TRBJ2-3 | . | TRBV19 | CASSIEGLAGGPTDTQYF | TGTGCCAGTAGTATAGAGGGGCTAGCGGGAGGGCCGACAGATACGCAGTATTTT
TRBD1 | TRBJ1-5 | . | TRBV15 | CATSRVGTVMNQPQHF | TGTGCCACCAGCAGAGTGGGGACAGTGATGAATCAGCCCCAGCATTTT
. | TRBJ2-1 | . | TRBV7-6 | CASSLAIAAGGDEQFF | TGTGCCAGCAGCTTAGCGATAGCGGCCGGTGGGGATGAGCAGTTCTTC
. | TRBJ1-2 | . | TRBV28 | CASSNQPRDYGYTF | TGTGCCAGCAGCAATCAACCTCGGGACTATGGCTACACCTTC
TRBD2 | TRBJ2-2 | . | TRBV6-1 | CASSELAGRGREGTGELFF | TGTGCCAGCAGTGAATTAGCCGGACGAGGCAGGGAGGGGACCGGGGAGCTGTTTTTT
. | TRBJ1-5 | . | TRBV5-1 | CASSLGERQPQHF | TGCGCCAGCAGCTTGGGGGAGCGTCAGCCCCAGCATTTT
TRBD1 | TRBJ1-4 | . | TRBV18 | CASSPGSQGDEKLFF | TGTGCCAGCTCACCAGGGAGTCAGGGGGATGAAAAACTGTTTTTT
. | TRBJ1-2 | . | TRBV12-3/TRBV12-4 | CASSLVQADGYTF | TGTGCCAGCAGTTTGGTCCAGGCTGATGGCTACACCTTC
. | TRBJ1-2 | . | TRBV12-3/TRBV12-4 | CASTRPGSYGYTF | TGTGCCAGCACCCGCCCGGGGTCCTATGGCTACACCTTC
. | TRBJ1-6 | . | TRBV19 | CALEGSPLHF | TGTGCCCTCGAGGGCTCACCCCTCCACTTT
TRBD1 | TRBJ2-1 | . | TRBV24-1 | CATSGANRGQSYNEQFF | TGTGCCACCAGTGGCGCAAACAGGGGGCAATCCTACAATGAGCAGTTCTTC
. | TRBJ1-4 | . | TRBV20-1 | CSASVRTPTNEKLFF | TGCAGTGCTAGTGTTCGGACACCAACTAATGAAAAACTGTTTTTT
. | TRBJ2-3 | . | TRBV5-4 | CASSLDPLGTQYF | TGTGCCAGCAGCTTGGACCCCCTCGGTACGCAGTATTTT
. | TRBJ2-7 | . | TRBV5-3 | CARSLDRSSYEQYF | TGTGCCAGAAGCTTGGACAGGAGCTCCTACGAGCAGTACTTC
TRBD2 | TRBJ2-3 | once | TRBV9 | CASREGLAGDTDTQYF | TGTGCCAGCAGGGAAGGTCTAGCGGGGGACACAGATACGCAGTATTTT
. | TRBJ2-7 | few | TRBV13 | CASSSLQGGTYEQYF | TGTGCCAGCAGCTCCCTGCAAGGCGGTACCTACGAGCAGTACTTC
. | TRBJ2-1 | . | TRBV7-8 | CASSLAQGGANEQFF | TGTGCCAGCAGCTTAGCCCAAGGGGGGGCCAATGAGCAGTTCTTC
TRBD2 | TRBJ2-3 | . | TRBV19 | CASSSGTSVGGTDTQYF | TGTGCCAGTAGTAGCGGGACTAGCGTTGGCGGGACAGATACGCAGTATTTT
. | TRBJ2-7 | . | TRBV5-8 | CASSWGGSYEQYF | TGTGCCAGCAGCTGGGGAGGCAGCTACGAGCAGTACTTC
TRBD1 | TRBJ1-4 | . | TRBV7-2 | CASSLGDRAYEKLFF | TGTGCCAGCAGCTTAGGGGACAGAGCTTATGAAAAACTGTTTTTT
. | TRBJ2-1 | . | TRBV30 | CAWSVGTYNEQFF | TGTGCCTGGAGTGTTGGGACTTACAATGAGCAGTTCTTC